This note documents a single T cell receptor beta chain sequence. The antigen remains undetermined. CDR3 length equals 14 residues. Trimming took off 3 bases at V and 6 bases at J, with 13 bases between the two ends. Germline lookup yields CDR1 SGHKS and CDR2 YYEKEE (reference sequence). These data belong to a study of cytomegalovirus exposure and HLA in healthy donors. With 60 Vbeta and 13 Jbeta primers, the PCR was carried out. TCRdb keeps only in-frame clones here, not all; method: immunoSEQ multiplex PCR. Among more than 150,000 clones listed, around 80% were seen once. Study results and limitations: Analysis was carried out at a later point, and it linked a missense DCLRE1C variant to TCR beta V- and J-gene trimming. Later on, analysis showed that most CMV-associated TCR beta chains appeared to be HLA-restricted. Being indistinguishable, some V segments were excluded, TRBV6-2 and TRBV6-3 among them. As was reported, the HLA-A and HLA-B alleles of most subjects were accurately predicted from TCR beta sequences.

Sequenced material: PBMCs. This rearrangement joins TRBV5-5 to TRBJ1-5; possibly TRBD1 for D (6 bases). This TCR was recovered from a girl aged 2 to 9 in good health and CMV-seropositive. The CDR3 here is CASSSTGSPQPQHF. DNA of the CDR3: TGTGCCAGCAGCTCGACAGGTTCGCCTCAGCCCCAGCATTTT. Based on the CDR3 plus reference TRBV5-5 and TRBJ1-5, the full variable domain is DAGVTQSPTHLIKTRGQQVTLRCSPISGHKSVSWYQQVLGQGPQFIFQYYEKEERGRGNFPDRFSARQFPNYSSELNVNALLLGDSALYLCASSSTGSPQPQHFGDGTRLSIL.